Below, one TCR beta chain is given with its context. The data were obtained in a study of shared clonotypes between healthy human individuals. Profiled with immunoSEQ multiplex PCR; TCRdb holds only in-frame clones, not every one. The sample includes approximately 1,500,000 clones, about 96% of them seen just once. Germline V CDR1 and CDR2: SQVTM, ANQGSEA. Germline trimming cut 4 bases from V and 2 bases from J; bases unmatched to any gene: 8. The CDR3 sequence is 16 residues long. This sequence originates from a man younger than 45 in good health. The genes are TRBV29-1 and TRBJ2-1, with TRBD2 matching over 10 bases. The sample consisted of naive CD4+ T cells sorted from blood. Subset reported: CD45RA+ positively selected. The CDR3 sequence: CSVAPRLAGAYNEQFF. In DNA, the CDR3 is TGCAGCGTTGCGCCCAGGCTAGCGGGAGCCTACAATGAGCAGTTCTTC.